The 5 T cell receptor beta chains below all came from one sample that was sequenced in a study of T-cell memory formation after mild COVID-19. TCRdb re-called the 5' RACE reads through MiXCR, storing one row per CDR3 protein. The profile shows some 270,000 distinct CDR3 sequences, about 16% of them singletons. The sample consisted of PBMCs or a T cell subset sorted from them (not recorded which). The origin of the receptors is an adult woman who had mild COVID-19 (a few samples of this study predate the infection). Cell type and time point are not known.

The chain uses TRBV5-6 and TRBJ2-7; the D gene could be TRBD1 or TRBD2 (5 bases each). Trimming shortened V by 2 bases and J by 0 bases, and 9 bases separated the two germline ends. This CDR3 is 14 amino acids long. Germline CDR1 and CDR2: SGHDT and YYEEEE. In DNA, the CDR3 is TGTGCCAGCAGCTTCGGGGCGAGCTCCTACGAGCAGTACTTC. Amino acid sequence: CASSFGASSYEQYF.

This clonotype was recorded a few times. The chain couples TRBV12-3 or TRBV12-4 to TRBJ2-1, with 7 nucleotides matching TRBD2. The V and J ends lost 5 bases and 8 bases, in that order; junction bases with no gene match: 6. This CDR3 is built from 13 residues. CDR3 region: CASSISGEYEQFF. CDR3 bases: TGTGCCAGCAGTATCAGCGGGGAGTATGAGCAGTTCTTC.

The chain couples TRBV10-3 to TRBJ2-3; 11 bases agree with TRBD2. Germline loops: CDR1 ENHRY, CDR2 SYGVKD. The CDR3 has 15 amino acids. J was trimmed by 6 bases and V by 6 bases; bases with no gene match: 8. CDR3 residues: CAISLTSGDRDTQYF. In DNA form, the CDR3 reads TGTGCCATCAGCCTGACTAGCGGGGACAGGGATACGCAGTATTTT.

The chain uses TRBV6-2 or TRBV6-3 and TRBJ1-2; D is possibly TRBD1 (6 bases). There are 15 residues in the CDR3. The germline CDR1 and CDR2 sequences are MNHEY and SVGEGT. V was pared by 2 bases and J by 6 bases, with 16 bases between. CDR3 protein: CASSYGTQGGHGYTF. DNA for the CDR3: TGTGCCAGCAGTTACGGGACACAGGGCGGCCATGGCTACACCTTC.

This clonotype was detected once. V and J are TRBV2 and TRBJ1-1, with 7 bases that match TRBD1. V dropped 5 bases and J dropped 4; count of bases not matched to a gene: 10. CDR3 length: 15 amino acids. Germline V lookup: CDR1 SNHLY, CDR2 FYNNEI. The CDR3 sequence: CASSIEQGLGTEAFF. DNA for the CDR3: TGTGCCAGCAGTATTGAACAGGGGTTGGGCACTGAAGCTTTCTTT.